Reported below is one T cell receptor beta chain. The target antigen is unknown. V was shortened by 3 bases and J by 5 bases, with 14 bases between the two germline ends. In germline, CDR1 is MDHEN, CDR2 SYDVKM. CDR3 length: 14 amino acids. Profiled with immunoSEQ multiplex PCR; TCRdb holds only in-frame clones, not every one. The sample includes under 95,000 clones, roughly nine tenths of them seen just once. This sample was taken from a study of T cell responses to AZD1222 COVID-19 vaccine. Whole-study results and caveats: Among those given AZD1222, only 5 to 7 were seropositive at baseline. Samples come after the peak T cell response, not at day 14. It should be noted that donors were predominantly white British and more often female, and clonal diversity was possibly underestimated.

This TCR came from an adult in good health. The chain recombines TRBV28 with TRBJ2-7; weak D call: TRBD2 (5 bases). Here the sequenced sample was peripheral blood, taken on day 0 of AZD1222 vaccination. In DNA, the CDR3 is TGTGCCAGCAGTTTCGCTAGCCGGTTCGACGAGCAGTACTTC. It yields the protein CASSFASRFDEQYF.